A selection of T cell receptor beta chains follows, all from one sample in a study of shared clonotypes between healthy human individuals. Sequencing was performed with immunoSEQ multiplex PCR; in TCRdb, only in-frame clones are kept and a portion is missing. The sample holds 450,000 to 500,000 clones, around 73% seen once. Source material: PBMCs. All receptors come from a middle-aged woman in good health. Some clones in this sample may be carry-over from other donors' samples. The CDR3 runs from the conserved cysteine through the conserved F or W. The order of the fields is V gene, clone size, J gene, D gene, CDR3 protein, CDR3 DNA. A D gene is named only where the DNA matches it firmly. Not all rows give a size; the values are once, few, many and, for expanded clones, a class.

TRBV2	-	TRBJ1-5	TRBD1	CASKGQGVSNQPQHF	TGTGCCAGCAAGGGACAGGGTGTCAGCAATCAGCCCCAGCATTTT
TRBV11-3	-	TRBJ2-1	-	CASSLGRADEQFF	TGTGCCAGCAGCCTGGGCAGGGCGGATGAGCAGTTCTTC
TRBV28	-	TRBJ2-1	TRBD2	CASSLWTSGDDEQFF	TGTGCCAGCAGTCTATGGACTAGCGGGGACGATGAGCAGTTCTTC
TRBV7-2	-	TRBJ2-6	-	CASSAQLRRQSRANVLTF	TGTGCCAGCAGCGCGCAATTGAGACGACAAAGTCGGGCCAACGTCCTGACTTTC
TRBV6-1	-	TRBJ2-5	-	CASRASGPETQYF	TGTGCCAGCAGGGCCAGCGGACCGGAGACCCAGTACTTC
TRBV7-9	-	TRBJ2-3	-	CASSLSLVADTQYF	TGTGCCAGCAGCTTGTCACTAGTCGCAGATACGCAGTATTTT
TRBV7-9	-	TRBJ1-1	TRBD1	CASQTQGAVEAFF	TGTGCCAGCCAAACTCAGGGGGCAGTTGAAGCTTTCTTT
TRBV7-3	-	TRBJ1-1	-	CASSSSLNTEAFF	TGTGCCAGCAGCTCCAGCCTGAACACTGAAGCTTTCTTT
TRBV7-2	-	TRBJ2-1	TRBD2	CASSSSGSLYNEQFF	TGTGCCAGCAGCTCTAGCGGGAGTTTATACAATGAGCAGTTCTTC
TRBV6-1	-	TRBJ1-6	-	CASSEGYGGVTLHF	TGTGCCAGCAGTGAAGGGTACGGAGGCGTAACCCTCCACTTT
TRBV7-9	-	TRBJ2-6	-	CASSLNRRAGANVLTF	TGTGCCAGCAGCTTAAACAGGCGGGCTGGGGCCAACGTCCTGACTTTC
TRBV11-2	-	TRBJ2-3	-	CASSSTSGNTQYF	TGTGCCAGCAGCTCGACCTCCGGGAATACGCAGTATTTT
TRBV4-1	-	TRBJ1-5	-	CASSQEGQGRNQPQHF	TGCGCCAGCAGCCAAGAAGGGCAGGGGAGGAATCAGCCCCAGCATTTT
TRBV28	-	TRBJ2-7	-	CASSLTLGDTSYEQYF	TGTGCCAGCAGTTTAACCCTCGGGGACACCTCCTACGAGCAGTACTTC
TRBV18	-	TRBJ1-1	TRBD1	CASSQGVDTEAFF	TGTGCCAGCTCGCAGGGGGTGGACACTGAAGCTTTCTTT
TRBV7-8	-	TRBJ2-5	TRBD2	CASSQGLVETQYF	TGTGCCAGCAGCCAGGGACTAGTAGAGACCCAGTACTTC
TRBV10-2	-	TRBJ1-5	-	CASSDPPSSPQHF	TGCGCCAGCAGTGACCCCCCTAGTTCGCCCCAGCATTTT
TRBV11-2	-	TRBJ2-1	TRBD2	CASSLVHPAGGREFF	TGTGCCAGCAGCTTAGTCCATCCAGCGGGAGGAAGGGAATTCTTC
TRBV5-1	-	TRBJ2-7	TRBD2	CASHAGASGRRSEQYF	TGCGCCAGCCACGCCGGGGCTAGCGGGAGGAGAAGCGAGCAGTACTTC
TRBV28	-	TRBJ2-1	-	CASSPPGRAGLNEQFF	TGTGCCAGCAGCCCTCCCGGCAGGGCGGGGTTAAATGAGCAGTTCTTC
TRBV5-6	-	TRBJ1-3	-	CASSRTAGNTIYF	TGTGCCAGCAGCCGGACAGCCGGAAACACCATATATTTT
TRBV28	-	TRBJ2-2	TRBD1	CASSLPSGQGITGELFF	TGTGCCAGCAGTTTACCCTCGGGACAGGGTATCACCGGGGAGCTGTTTTTT
TRBV7-8	few	TRBJ2-1	-	CASSSLSVRPYNEQFF	TGTGCCAGCAGCTCCCTCAGCGTTCGTCCCTACAATGAGCAGTTCTTC
TRBV19	-	TRBJ2-4	TRBD2	CASSPRLAADKNIQYF	TGTGCCAGTAGTCCTCGACTAGCAGCGGACAAAAACATTCAGTACTTC
TRBV27	-	TRBJ2-1	-	CASSLYGLPFRFF	TGTGCCAGCAGTTTATATGGGCTTCCCTTTAGGTTCTTC
TRBV9	-	TRBJ1-3	-	CASTPTWGSGNTIYF	TGTGCCAGCACGCCAACCTGGGGCTCTGGAAACACCATATATTTT
TRBV9	-	TRBJ1-2	-	CASSRTRRGVGYGYTF	TGTGCCAGCAGCCGAACCCGACGTGGGGTAGGCTATGGCTACACCTTC
TRBV9	-	TRBJ2-2	-	CASSVASGTTTGELFF	TGTGCCAGCAGCGTGGCCTCCGGGACAACCACCGGGGAGCTGTTTTTT
TRBV6-5	-	TRBJ2-1	TRBD2	CASSPGTRSYNEQFF	TGTGCCAGCAGCCCCGGGACTAGGTCCTACAATGAGCAGTTCTTC
TRBV27	-	TRBJ2-1	TRBD2	CASSLSSSGGLYNEQFF	TGTGCCAGCAGTTTATCTTCTAGCGGGGGCCTATACAATGAGCAGTTCTTC
TRBV5-8	-	TRBJ2-2	-	CASSLGGTGELFF	TGTGCCAGCAGCTTGGGGGGCACCGGGGAGCTGTTTTTT
TRBV28	-	TRBJ2-7	TRBD2	CATSAPGTTTYEQYF	TGTGCCACATCCGCACCCGGGACTACAACCTACGAGCAGTACTTC
TRBV6-6	few	TRBJ2-2	-	CASSPHSSYTGELFF	TGTGCCAGCAGTCCTCACAGTTCTTACACCGGGGAGCTGTTTTTT
TRBV5-5	-	TRBJ2-3	TRBD2	CASSSPTSGMDTQYF	TGTGCCAGCAGCTCCCCGACTAGCGGGATGGATACGCAGTATTTT
TRBV6-1	-	TRBJ2-6	-	CASSGQRSGANVLTF	TGTGCCAGCAGTGGACAGCGATCTGGGGCCAACGTCCTGACTTTC
TRBV29-1	-	TRBJ1-5	TRBD1	CSGGQGANQPQHF	TGCAGCGGAGGACAGGGGGCTAATCAGCCCCAGCATTTT
TRBV6-1	-	TRBJ2-2	-	CASSDSGNTGELFF	TGTGCCAGCAGTGACTCAGGGAACACCGGGGAGCTGTTTTTT
TRBV7-2	once	TRBJ1-2	-	CASSLVQFYGYTF	TGTGCCAGCAGCTTAGTCCAGTTCTATGGCTACACCTTC
TRBV19	-	TRBJ2-7	TRBD1	CASSPRQGSFHEQYF	TGTGCCAGTAGTCCACGACAGGGGTCTTTCCACGAGCAGTACTTC
TRBV28	many	TRBJ2-5	-	CASSLRLGETQYF	TGTGCCAGCAGTTTGCGACTAGGAGAGACCCAGTACTTC
TRBV23-1	few	TRBJ2-7	TRBD1	CARLDRDRGNEQYF	TGCGCCAGACTCGACCGGGACAGGGGGAACGAGCAGTACTTC
TRBV6-1	-	TRBJ2-4	-	CASSEKGMENIQYF	TGTGCCAGCAGTGAGAAAGGGATGGAAAACATTCAGTACTTC
TRBV6-1	many	TRBJ2-7	-	CASSEHEQYF	TGTGCCAGCAGTGAACACGAGCAGTACTTC
TRBV12-5	-	TRBJ1-2	-	CASGLWGSNYGYTF	TGTGCTAGTGGTTTGTGGGGCAGCAACTATGGCTACACCTTC
TRBV5-1	-	TRBJ2-2	-	CASSLGAANTGELFF	TGCGCCAGCAGCTTGGGGGCAGCCAACACCGGGGAGCTGTTTTTT
TRBV5-4	-	TRBJ1-1	-	CASSRDTNTEAFF	TGTGCCAGCAGCCGGGACACGAACACTGAAGCTTTCTTT
TRBV19	once	TRBJ2-1	TRBD1	CASSIQGADEQFF	TGTGCCAGTAGTATACAGGGGGCGGATGAGCAGTTCTTC
TRBV5-1	-	TRBJ1-1	-	CASSFNAGTEAFF	TGCGCCAGCAGCTTCAATGCAGGGACTGAAGCTTTCTTT
TRBV28	-	TRBJ2-2	-	CASSPWGRGDGELFF	TGTGCCAGCAGTCCCTGGGGTAGGGGGGACGGGGAGCTGTTTTTT
TRBV11-2	-	TRBJ2-2	-	CASSYDTNTGELFF	TGTGCCAGCAGCTACGACACAAACACCGGGGAGCTGTTTTTT
TRBV11-2	-	TRBJ2-1	TRBD2	CAIGDYKFEQFF	TGTGCCATAGGGGACTACAAATTTGAGCAGTTCTTC
TRBV5-1	-	TRBJ1-1	TRBD1	CASSSSKTGGTEAFF	TGCGCCAGCAGCTCAAGCAAGACAGGGGGAACTGAAGCTTTCTTT
TRBV20-1	-	TRBJ1-3	-	CSAGLGNTIYF	TGCAGTGCGGGGCTCGGAAACACCATATATTTT
TRBV14	-	TRBJ2-3	TRBD2	CASSQGGRFGTDTQYF	TGTGCCAGCAGCCAAGGCGGGAGATTCGGCACAGATACGCAGTATTTT
TRBV6-5	-	TRBJ2-7	-	CASRGINYEQYF	TGTGCCAGCAGGGGGATTAACTACGAGCAGTACTTC
TRBV10-1	-	TRBJ2-5	TRBD1	CASSGGGRGPSRTQYF	TGCGCCAGCAGCGGGGGCGGCAGGGGGCCCTCAAGGACCCAGTACTTC
TRBV27	-	TRBJ2-7	TRBD2	CANPTSGDRVKYEQYF	TGTGCCAACCCGACTAGCGGGGATAGGGTGAAATACGAGCAGTACTTC
TRBV2	-	TRBJ2-5	-	CASRAGILETQYF	TGTGCCAGCAGGGCAGGGATCTTGGAGACCCAGTACTTC
TRBV19	-	TRBJ1-2	-	CASSIVGDSGYTF	TGTGCCAGTAGTATAGTAGGGGATTCCGGCTACACCTTC
TRBV6-1	-	TRBJ1-3	-	CASSPNSGNTIYF	TGTGCCAGCAGTCCAAACTCTGGAAACACCATATATTTT